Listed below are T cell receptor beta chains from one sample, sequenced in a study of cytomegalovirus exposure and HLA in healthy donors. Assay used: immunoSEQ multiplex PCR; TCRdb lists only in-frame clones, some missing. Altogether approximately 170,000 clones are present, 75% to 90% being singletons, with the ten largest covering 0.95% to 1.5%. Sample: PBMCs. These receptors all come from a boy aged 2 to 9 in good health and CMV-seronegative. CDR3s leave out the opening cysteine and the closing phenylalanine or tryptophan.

CDR3 protein: ASRTRDLPSPLH
J gene: TRBJ1-6
V gene: TRBV5-1

CDR3 protein: ASSPGGDPSNQPQH
J gene: TRBJ1-5
V gene: TRBV6-6

CDR3 protein: ASSSLASGGTGGVYGYT
J gene: TRBJ1-2
V gene: TRBV7-6

CDR3 protein: ASSYMSGRNTGELF
J gene: TRBJ2-2
V gene: TRBV7-2

CDR3 protein: ASSPDRGGGGEQF
J gene: TRBJ2-1
V gene: TRBV6-5

CDR3 protein: AITGQGLGEQF
J gene: TRBJ2-1
V gene: TRBV10-3

CDR3 protein: ASSLREAGAREQF
J gene: TRBJ2-1
V gene: TRBV7-9

CDR3 protein: ASSMIGVKTQY
J gene: TRBJ2-5
V gene: TRBV19

CDR3 protein: ASSLEGWMNTEAF
J gene: TRBJ1-1
V gene: TRBV7-9

CDR3 protein: ASSPLEVVERQPQH
J gene: TRBJ1-5
V gene: TRBV7-9

CDR3 protein: ASSLMSDLNTEAF
J gene: TRBJ1-1
V gene: TRBV7-6

CDR3 protein: ASSIVQGGQPQH
J gene: TRBJ1-5
V gene: TRBV19

CDR3 protein: ASSQDRSGTGELF
J gene: TRBJ2-2
V gene: TRBV4-3

CDR3 protein: ASSESAGNSPLH
J gene: TRBJ1-6
V gene: TRBV2

CDR3 protein: ASSYRGSNQPQH
J gene: TRBJ1-5
V gene: TRBV13

CDR3 protein: ASSSSRDRAEY
J gene: TRBJ2-3
V gene: TRBV5-4

CDR3 protein: ASSQGGPSQY
J gene: TRBJ2-3
V gene: TRBV14

CDR3 protein: ASSLELVSQETQY
J gene: TRBJ2-5
V gene: TRBV7-2

CDR3 protein: ASSLDRGNTIY
J gene: TRBJ1-3
V gene: TRBV5-1

CDR3 protein: SAFTDTQY
J gene: TRBJ2-3
V gene: TRBV20-1

CDR3 protein: ASSDPGGRNTEAF
J gene: TRBJ1-1
V gene: TRBV10-2

CDR3 protein: ASSQDWGQLRQETQY
J gene: TRBJ2-5
V gene: TRBV14

CDR3 protein: ASSFYRGDQPQH
J gene: TRBJ1-5
V gene: TRBV27

CDR3 protein: AWKRDRGNYGYT
J gene: TRBJ1-2
V gene: TRBV30

CDR3 protein: ASSLGALQY
J gene: TRBJ2-7
V gene: TRBV7-2

CDR3 protein: ASSLEVAGLLSNEQF
J gene: TRBJ2-1
V gene: TRBV5-4

CDR3 protein: ASSLAYSAQETQY
J gene: TRBJ2-5
V gene: TRBV7-8

CDR3 protein: ASSLGQANTEAF
J gene: TRBJ1-1
V gene: TRBV7-9

CDR3 protein: ASSRHNGDTQY
J gene: TRBJ2-3
V gene: TRBV7-8

CDR3 protein: ASSLGPITEAF
J gene: TRBJ1-1
V gene: TRBV5-1

CDR3 protein: ASSPSGTDGELF
J gene: TRBJ2-2
V gene: TRBV9

CDR3 protein: ASSRGREKLF
J gene: TRBJ1-4
V gene: TRBV6-5

CDR3 protein: AWSLGLANTGELF
J gene: TRBJ2-2
V gene: TRBV30

CDR3 protein: ASKGQRTTNEKLF
J gene: TRBJ1-4
V gene: TRBV6-5

CDR3 protein: ASSLDMGGGYT
J gene: TRBJ1-2
V gene: TRBV7-9

CDR3 protein: ASSEGLFNEQF
J gene: TRBJ2-1
V gene: TRBV25-1

CDR3 protein: ASSVGGRATDTQY
J gene: TRBJ2-3
V gene: TRBV9

CDR3 protein: ASRVDRGGAF
J gene: TRBJ1-1
V gene: TRBV6-1

CDR3 protein: ASSVDGNTEAF
J gene: TRBJ1-1
V gene: TRBV9

CDR3 protein: ASSFDIANQPQH
J gene: TRBJ1-5
V gene: TRBV7-2

CDR3 protein: ASSIGGRYTEAF
J gene: TRBJ1-1
V gene: TRBV19

CDR3 protein: AWSRQGAVGGYT
J gene: TRBJ1-2
V gene: TRBV30

CDR3 protein: ASNARGNTEAF
J gene: TRBJ1-1
V gene: TRBV6-6

CDR3 protein: AGGRTDTQY
J gene: TRBJ2-3
V gene: TRBV7-9

CDR3 protein: ASSPTTTGLGGNTIY
J gene: TRBJ1-3
V gene: TRBV18

CDR3 protein: ASSYTAGNGELF
J gene: TRBJ2-2
V gene: TRBV7-8

CDR3 protein: ASSRDNSYNEQF
J gene: TRBJ2-1
V gene: TRBV19

CDR3 protein: ASSDRQGPGYNEQF
J gene: TRBJ2-1
V gene: TRBV9

CDR3 protein: ASSPRAGAQGEQY
J gene: TRBJ2-7
V gene: TRBV9

CDR3 protein: ASREAKSNQPQH
J gene: TRBJ1-5
V gene: TRBV6-5